This TCR beta chain was identified in a study of T cells in localized non-small cell lung cancer. As regards this clone: Its antigen is as yet unknown.

Repertoires were generated with immunoSEQ multiplex PCR, while TCRdb's copy carries only in-frame clones and drops some. The table has about 2,500 clones, 36% seen once. Study findings and constraints: Greater blood T cell density accompanied longer overall survival. When the top 100 tumor clones were examined, a median around 50 of them also appeared in the adjacent lung, which was paired and uninvolved.

This CDR3 contains 13 residues. V lost 2 bases, J lost 0 bases, and 7 bases lay in between. CDR1 GTSNPN and CDR2 SVGIG come from the germline V gene (reference sequence). The genes are TRBV30 and TRBJ1-1; D is undetermined. The material sequenced was lymph node tissue, taken before any cancer treatment. This receptor was identified in a male donor at least 60 years old with stage II squamous cell lung carcinoma. The CDR3 is CAWSLNMNTEAFF. The CDR3 DNA reads as TGTGCCTGGAGTTTAAACATGAACACTGAAGCTTTCTTT.